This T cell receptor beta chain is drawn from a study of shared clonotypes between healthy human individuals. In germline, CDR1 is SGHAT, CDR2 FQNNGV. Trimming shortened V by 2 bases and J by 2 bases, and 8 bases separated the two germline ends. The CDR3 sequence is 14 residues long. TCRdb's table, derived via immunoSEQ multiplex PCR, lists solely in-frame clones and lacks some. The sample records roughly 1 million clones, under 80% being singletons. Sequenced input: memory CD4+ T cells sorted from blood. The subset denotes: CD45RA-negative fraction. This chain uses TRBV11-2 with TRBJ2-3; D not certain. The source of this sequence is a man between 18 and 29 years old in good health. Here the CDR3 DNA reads TGTGCCAGCAGCTTAACTGTTCACACAGATACGCAGTATTTT. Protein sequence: CASSLTVHTDTQYF.